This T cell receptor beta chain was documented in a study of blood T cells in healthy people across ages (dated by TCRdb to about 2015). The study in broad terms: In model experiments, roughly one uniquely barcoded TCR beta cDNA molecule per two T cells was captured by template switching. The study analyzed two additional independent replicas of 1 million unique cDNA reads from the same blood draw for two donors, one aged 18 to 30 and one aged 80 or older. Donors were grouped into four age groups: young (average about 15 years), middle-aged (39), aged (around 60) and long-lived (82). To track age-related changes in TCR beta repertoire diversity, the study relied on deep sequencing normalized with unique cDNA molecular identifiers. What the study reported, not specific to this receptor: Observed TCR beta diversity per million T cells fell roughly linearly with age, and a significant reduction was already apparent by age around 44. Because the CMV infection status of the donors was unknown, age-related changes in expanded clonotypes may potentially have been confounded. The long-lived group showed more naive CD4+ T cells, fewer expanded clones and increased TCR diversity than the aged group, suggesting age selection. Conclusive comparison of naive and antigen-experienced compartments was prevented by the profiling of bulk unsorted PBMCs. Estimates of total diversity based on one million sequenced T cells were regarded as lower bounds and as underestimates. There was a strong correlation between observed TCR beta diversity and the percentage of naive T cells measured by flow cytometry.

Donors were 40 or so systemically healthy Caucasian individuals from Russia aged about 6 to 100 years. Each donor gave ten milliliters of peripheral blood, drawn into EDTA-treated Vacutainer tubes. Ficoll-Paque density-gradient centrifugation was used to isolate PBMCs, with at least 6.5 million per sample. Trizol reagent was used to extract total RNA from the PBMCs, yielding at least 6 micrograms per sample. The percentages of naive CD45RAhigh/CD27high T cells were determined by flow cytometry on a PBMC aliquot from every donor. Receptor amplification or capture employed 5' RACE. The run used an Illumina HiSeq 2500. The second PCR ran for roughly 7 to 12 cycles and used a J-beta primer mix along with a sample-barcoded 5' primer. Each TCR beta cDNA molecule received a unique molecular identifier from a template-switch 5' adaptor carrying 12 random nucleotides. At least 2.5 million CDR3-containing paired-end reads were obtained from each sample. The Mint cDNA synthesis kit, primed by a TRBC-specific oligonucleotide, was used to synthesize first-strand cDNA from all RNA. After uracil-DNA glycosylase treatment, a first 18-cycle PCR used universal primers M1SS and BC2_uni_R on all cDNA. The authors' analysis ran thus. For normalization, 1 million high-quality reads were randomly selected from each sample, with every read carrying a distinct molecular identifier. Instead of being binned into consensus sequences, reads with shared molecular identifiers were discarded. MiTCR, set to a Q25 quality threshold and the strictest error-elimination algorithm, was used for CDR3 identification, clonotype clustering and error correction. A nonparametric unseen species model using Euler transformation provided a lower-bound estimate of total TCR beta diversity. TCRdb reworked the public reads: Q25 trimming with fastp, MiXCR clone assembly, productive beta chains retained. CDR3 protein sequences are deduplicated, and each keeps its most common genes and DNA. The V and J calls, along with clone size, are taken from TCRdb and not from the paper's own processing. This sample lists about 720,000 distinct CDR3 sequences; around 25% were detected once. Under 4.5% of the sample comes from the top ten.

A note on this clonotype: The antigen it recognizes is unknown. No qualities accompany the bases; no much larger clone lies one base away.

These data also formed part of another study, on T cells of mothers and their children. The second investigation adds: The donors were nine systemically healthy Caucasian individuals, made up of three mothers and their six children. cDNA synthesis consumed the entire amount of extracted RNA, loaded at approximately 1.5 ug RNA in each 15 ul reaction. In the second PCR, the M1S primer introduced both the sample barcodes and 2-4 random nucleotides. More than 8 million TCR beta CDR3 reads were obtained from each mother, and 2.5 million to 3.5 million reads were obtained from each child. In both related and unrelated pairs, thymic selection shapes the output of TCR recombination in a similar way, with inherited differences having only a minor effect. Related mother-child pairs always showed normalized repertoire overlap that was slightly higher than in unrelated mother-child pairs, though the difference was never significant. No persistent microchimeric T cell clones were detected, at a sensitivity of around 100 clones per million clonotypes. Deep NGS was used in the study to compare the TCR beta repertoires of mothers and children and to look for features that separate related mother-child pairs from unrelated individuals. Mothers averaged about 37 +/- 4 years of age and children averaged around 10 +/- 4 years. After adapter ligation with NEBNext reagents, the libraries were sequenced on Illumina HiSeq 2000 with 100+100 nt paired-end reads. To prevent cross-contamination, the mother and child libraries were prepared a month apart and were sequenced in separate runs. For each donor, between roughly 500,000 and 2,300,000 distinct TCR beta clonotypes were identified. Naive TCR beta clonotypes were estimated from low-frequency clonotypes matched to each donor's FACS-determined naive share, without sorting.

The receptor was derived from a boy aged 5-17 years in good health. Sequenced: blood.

Read as DNA, the sequence is TGCAGTGCTAGCCCTAGCGGGGGCCAAGAGACCCAGTACTTC. Translated, this gives CSASPSGGQETQYF. The chain employs TRBV20-1 and TRBJ2-5, with TRBD2 matching 10 junction bases. The germline V gene (reference sequence) sets CDR1 to DFQATT and CDR2 to SNEGSKA. From cysteine to phenylalanine, the CDR3 is 14 amino acids long. Of all the DNA, just the CDR3 is kept, 42 bases in frame from base 1. Clipping removes 3 bases from V and 1 base from J, with 2 as the unmatched junction base count.